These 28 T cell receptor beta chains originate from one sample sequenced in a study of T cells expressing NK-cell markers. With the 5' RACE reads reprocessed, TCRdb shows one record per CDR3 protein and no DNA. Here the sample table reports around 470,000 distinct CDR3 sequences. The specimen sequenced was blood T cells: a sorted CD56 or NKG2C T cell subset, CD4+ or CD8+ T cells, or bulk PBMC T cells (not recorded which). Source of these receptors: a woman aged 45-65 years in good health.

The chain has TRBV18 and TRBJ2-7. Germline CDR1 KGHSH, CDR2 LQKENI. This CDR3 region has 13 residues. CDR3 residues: CASSPDVIYEQYF.

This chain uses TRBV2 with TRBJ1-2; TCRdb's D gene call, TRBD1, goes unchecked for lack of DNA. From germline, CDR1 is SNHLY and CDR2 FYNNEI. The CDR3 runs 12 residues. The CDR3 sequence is CASSPGGGGYTF.

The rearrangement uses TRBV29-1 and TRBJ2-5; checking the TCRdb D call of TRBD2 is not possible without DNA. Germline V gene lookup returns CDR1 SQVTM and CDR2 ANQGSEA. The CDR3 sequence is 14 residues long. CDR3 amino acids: CSVDPLAGGETQYF.

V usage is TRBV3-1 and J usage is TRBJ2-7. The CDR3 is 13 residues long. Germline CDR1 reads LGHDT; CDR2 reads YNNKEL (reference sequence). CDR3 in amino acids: CASSRAGPYEQYF.

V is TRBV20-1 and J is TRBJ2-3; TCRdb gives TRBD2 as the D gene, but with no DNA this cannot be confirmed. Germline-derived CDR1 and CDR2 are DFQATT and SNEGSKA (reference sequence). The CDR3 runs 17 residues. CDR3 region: CSARDSGLAGKTDTQYF.

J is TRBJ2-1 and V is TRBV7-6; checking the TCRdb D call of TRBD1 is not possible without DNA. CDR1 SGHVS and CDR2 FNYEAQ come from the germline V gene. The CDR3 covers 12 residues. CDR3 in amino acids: CASSGQGREQFF.

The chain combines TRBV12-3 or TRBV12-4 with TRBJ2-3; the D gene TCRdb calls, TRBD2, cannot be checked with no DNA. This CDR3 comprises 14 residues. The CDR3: CASLRREGRDTQYF.

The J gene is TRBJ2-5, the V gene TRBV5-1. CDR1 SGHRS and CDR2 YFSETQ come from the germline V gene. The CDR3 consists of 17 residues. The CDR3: CASSFTPATGLQETQYF. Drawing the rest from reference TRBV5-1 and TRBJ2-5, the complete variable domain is KAGVTQTPRYLIKTRGQQVTLSCSPISGHRSVSWYQQTPGQGLQFLFEYFSETQRNKGNFPGRFSGRQFSNSRSEMNVSTLELGDSALYLCASSFTPATGLQETQYFGPGTRLLVL.

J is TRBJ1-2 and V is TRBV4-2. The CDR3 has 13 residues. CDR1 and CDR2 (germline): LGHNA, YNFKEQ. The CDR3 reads CASSQRQGYGYTF.

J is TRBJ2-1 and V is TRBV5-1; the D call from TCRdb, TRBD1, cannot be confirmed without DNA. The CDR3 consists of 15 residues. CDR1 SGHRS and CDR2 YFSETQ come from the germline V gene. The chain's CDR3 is CASSVTGYTYNEQFF.

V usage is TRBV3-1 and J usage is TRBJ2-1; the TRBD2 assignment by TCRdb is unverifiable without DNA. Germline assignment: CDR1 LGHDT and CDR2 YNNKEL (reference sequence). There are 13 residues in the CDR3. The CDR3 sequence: CASSHPSGPKQFF.

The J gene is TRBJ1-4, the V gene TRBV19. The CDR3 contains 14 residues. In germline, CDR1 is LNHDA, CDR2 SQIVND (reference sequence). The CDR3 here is CASSESVANEKLFF.

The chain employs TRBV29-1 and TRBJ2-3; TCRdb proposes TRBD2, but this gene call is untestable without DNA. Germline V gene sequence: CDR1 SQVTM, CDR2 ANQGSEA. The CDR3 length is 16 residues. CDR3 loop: CSVESGTHISTDTQYF.

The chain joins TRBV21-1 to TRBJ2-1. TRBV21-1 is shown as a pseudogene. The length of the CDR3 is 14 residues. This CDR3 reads CASSKVCGYNEQFF.

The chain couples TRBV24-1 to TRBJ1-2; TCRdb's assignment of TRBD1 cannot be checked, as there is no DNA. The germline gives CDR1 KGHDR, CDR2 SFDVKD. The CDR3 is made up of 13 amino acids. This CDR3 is CATSEQGFSGYTF.

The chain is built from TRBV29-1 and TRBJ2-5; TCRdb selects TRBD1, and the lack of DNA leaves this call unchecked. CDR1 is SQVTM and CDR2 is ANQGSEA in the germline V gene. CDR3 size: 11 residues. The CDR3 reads CSGTGFQTQYF.

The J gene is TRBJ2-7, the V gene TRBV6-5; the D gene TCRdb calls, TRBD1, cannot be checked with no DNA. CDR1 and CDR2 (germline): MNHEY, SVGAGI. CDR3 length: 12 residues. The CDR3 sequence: CASRGRGDEQYF.

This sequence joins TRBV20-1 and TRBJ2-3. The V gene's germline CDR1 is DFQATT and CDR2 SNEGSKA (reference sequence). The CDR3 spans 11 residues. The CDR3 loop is CSALSTDTQYF.

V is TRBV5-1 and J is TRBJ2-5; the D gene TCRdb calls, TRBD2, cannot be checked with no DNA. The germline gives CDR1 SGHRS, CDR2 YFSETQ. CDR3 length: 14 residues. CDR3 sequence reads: CASSPGGLRETQYF. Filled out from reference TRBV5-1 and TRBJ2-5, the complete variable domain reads KAGVTQTPRYLIKTRGQQVTLSCSPISGHRSVSWYQQTPGQGLQFLFEYFSETQRNKGNFPGRFSGRQFSNSRSEMNVSTLELGDSALYLCASSPGGLRETQYFGPGTRLLVL.

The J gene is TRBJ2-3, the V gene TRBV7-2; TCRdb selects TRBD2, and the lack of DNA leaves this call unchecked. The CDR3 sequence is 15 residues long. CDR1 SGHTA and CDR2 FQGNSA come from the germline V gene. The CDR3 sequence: CASSLFSGHTDTQYF.

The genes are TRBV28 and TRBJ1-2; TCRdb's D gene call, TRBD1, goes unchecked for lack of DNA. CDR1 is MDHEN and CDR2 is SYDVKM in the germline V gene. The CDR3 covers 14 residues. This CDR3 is CASTVDSGAYGYTF.

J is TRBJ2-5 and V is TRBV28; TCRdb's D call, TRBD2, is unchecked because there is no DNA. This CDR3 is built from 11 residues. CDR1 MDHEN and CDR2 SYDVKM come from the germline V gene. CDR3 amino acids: CASSPEGTQYF.

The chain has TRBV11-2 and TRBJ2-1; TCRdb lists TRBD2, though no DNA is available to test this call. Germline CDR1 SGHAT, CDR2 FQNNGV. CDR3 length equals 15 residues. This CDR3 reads CASSLDGLAGGLQFF.

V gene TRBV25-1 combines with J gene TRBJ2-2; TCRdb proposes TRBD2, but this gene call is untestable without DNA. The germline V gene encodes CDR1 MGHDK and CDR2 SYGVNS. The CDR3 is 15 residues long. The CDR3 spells CASSSGTSLTGELFF.

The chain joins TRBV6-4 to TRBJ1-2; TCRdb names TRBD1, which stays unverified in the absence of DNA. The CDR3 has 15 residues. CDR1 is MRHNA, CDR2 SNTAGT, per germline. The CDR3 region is CASSENPGSNYGYTF.

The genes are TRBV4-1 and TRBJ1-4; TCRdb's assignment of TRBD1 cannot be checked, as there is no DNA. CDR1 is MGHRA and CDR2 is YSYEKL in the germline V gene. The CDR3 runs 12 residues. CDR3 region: CASSREQGKLFF.

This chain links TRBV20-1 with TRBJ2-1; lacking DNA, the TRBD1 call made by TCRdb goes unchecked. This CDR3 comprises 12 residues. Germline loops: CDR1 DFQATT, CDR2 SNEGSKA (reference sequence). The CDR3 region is CSAPRQYNEQFF.

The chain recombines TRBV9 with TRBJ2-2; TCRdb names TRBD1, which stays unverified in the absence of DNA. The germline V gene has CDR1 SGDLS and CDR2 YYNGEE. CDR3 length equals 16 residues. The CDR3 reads CASSATGTPFSGELFF. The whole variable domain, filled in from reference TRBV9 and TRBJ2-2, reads DSGVTQTPKHLITATGQRVTLRCSPRSGDLSVYWYQQSLDQGLQFLIQYYNGEERAKGNILERFSAQQFPDLHSELNLSSLELGDSALYFCASSATGTPFSGELFFGEGSRLTVL.